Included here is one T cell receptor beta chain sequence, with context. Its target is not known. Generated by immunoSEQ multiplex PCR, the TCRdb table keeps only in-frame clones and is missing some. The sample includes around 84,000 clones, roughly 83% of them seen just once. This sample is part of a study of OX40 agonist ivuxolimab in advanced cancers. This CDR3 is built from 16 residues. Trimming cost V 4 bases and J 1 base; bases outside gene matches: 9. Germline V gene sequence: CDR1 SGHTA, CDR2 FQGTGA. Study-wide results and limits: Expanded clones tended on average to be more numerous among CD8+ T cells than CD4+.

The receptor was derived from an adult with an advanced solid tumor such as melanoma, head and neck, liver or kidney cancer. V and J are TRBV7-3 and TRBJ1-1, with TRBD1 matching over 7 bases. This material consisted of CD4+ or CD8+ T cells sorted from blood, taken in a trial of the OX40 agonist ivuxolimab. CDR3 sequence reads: CASSSQGGWTNTEAFF. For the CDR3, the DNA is TGTGCCAGCAGCTCCCAAGGGGGCTGGACGAACACTGAAGCTTTCTTT.